A selection of T cell receptor beta chains follows, all from one sample in a study of shared clonotypes between healthy human individuals. Clones were read by immunoSEQ multiplex PCR, and TCRdb kept only the in-frame ones, dropping some. The repertoire has roughly 650,000 clones, about 95% of them found once; the top ten carry less than 0.12%. What was sequenced was naive CD8+ T cells sorted from blood. Receptors originate from a woman in her twenties or thirties in good health. CDR3s include the opening cysteine and the closing phenylalanine or tryptophan. D genes are given only for firm matches. Only part of the rows carry a size: once, few, many, or a class if the clone is expanded.

D gene: TRBD2
clone size: once
J gene: TRBJ2-7
V gene: TRBV28
CDR3 DNA: TGTGCCAGCAGCCCCGGGGGGGAGGCGTACGAGCAGTACTTC
CDR3 protein: CASSPGGEAYEQYF

D gene: -
clone size: -
J gene: TRBJ2-2
V gene: TRBV9
CDR3 DNA: TGTGCCAGCAGCGTAGAACTTAGCGGGAACACCGGGGAGCTGTTTTTT
CDR3 protein: CASSVELSGNTGELFF

D gene: -
clone size: -
J gene: TRBJ2-7
V gene: TRBV28
CDR3 DNA: TGTGCCAGCAACCTGTTGGGCGAGCAGTACTTC
CDR3 protein: CASNLLGEQYF

D gene: TRBD1
clone size: -
J gene: TRBJ1-1
V gene: TRBV4-1
CDR3 DNA: TGCGCCAGCAGCCAAGGGAAAGTACAGGGGGCGCCGGGGCTCGCTGAAGCTTTCTTT
CDR3 protein: CASSQGKVQGAPGLAEAFF

D gene: -
clone size: -
J gene: TRBJ1-2
V gene: TRBV6-1
CDR3 DNA: TGTGCCAGCAGGTTATGGACAGACGATAACTATGGCTACACCTTC
CDR3 protein: CASRLWTDDNYGYTF

D gene: TRBD2
clone size: -
J gene: TRBJ2-1
V gene: TRBV27
CDR3 DNA: TGTGCCAGCAGTCCCGGGACTAGCGGGAGGGCTGAGCAGTTCTTC
CDR3 protein: CASSPGTSGRAEQFF

D gene: -
clone size: -
J gene: TRBJ2-4
V gene: TRBV4-1
CDR3 DNA: TGCGCCAGCAGCCAGGGAGTAATAGCCAAAAACATTCAGTACTTC
CDR3 protein: CASSQGVIAKNIQYF

D gene: -
clone size: -
J gene: TRBJ2-5
V gene: TRBV28
CDR3 DNA: TGTGCCAGCATGTCTCCGGGAGCTCAAGAGCAGTACTTC
CDR3 protein: CASMSPGAQEQYF

D gene: -
clone size: -
J gene: TRBJ1-5
V gene: TRBV27
CDR3 DNA: TGTGCCAGCAGTTTAGGTGACAGCAGGCAGCCCCAGCATTTT
CDR3 protein: CASSLGDSRQPQHF

D gene: -
clone size: -
J gene: TRBJ2-3
V gene: TRBV13
CDR3 DNA: TGTGCCAGCAGCTTAGCTGCCTACCTCGCGGGTCAAAATACGCAGTATTTT
CDR3 protein: CASSLAAYLAGQNTQYF

D gene: TRBD2
clone size: -
J gene: TRBJ2-1
V gene: TRBV28
CDR3 DNA: TGTGCCAGCAGTTTCCTAGCGGGATACAATGAGCAGTTCTTC
CDR3 protein: CASSFLAGYNEQFF